This T cell receptor (beta chain) was recovered during a study of human T cells and chemical hapten exposure. Study-level findings and limits: The formation of large CDR3 similarity clusters by expanded TCRs significantly exceeded that of controls.

One entry per CDR3 protein results from TCRdb running MiXCR on the RACE reads. The sample shows 95,000 to 150,000 distinct CDR3 sequences, roughly 10% of them seen only once. CDR1 and CDR2 from the germline V gene are SNHLY and FYNNEI. This CDR3 spans 13 amino acids. Regarding time point: patch test 3, about 24 weeks after DPC sensitization. Specified treatment: therapeutic diphenylcyclopropenone sensitization with weekly scalp DPC. Many counts were recorded for this clonotype. The antigen remains undetermined. One end of the junction is discordant with germline, which a read error may explain. The chain combines TRBV2 with TRBJ2-7, with D maybe TRBD1 (5 bases). The input for sequencing was whole blood, taken in connection with sensitization to the hapten diphenylcyclopropenone (DPC). This clonotype was sampled from a woman aged 45-65 years with alopecia areata. Some clones in this sample may be carry-over from other donors' samples. The CDR3 DNA reads as TGTGCCAGCAGTGAGGCCCCAGGGTCCCCAAACTTCTTC. It yields the protein CASSEAPGSPNFF. The complete variable domain, with remaining parts taken from reference TRBV2 and TRBJ2-7, reads EPEVTQTPSHQVTQMGQEVILRCVPISNHLYFYWYRQILGQKVEFLVSFYNNEISEKSEIFDDQFSVERPDGSNFTLKIRSTKLEDSAMYFCASSEAPGSPNFFGPGTRLTVT.